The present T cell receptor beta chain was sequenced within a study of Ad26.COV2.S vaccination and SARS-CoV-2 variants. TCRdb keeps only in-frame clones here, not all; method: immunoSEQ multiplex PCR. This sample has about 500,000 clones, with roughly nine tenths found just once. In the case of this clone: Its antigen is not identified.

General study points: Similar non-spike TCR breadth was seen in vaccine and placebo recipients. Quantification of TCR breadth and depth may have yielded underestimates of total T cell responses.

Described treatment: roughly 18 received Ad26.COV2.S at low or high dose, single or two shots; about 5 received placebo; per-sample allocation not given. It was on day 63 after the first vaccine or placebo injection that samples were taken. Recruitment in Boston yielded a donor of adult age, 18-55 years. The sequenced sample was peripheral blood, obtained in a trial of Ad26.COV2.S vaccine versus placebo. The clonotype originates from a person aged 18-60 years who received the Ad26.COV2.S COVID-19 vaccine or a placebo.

CDR3 bases: TGTGCCAGCAGCGAGACAGGGTTAGCGTACACTGAAGCTTTCTTT. Protein sequence: CASSETGLAYTEAFF. The chain combines TRBV2 with TRBJ1-1, with TRBD1 matching over 7 bases. The J segment lost 3 bases and the V segment lost 6 bases, leaving 10 bases of the junction unmatched. Germline CDR1 is SNHLY and CDR2 is FYNNEI. The CDR3 loop spans 15 amino acids.